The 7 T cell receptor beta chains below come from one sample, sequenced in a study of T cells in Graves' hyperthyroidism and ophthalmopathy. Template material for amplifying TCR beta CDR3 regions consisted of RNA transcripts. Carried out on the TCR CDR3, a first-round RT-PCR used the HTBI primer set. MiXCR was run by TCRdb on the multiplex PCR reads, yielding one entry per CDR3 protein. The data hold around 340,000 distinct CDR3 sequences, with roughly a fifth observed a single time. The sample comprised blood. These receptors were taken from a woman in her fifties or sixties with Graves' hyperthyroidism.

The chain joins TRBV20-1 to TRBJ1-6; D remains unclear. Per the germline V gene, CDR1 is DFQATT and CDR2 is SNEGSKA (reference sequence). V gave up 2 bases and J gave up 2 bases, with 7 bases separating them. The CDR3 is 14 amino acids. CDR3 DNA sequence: TGCAGTGCTAGAAACGGGCCCTATAATTCACCCCTCCACTTT. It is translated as CSARNGPYNSPLHF.

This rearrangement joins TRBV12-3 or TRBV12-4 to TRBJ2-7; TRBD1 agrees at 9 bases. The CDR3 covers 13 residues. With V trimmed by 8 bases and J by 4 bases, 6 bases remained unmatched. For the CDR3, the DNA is TGTGCCAGCGGAGTGGGACAGGGTTACGAGCAGTACTTC. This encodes CASGVGQGYEQYF.

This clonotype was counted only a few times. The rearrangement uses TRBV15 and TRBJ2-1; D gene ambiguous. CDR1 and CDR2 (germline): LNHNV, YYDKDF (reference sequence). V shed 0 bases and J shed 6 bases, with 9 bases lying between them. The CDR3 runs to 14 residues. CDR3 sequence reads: CATSRDFTGNEQFF. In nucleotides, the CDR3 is TGTGCCACCAGCAGAGATTTTACGGGCAATGAGCAGTTCTTC. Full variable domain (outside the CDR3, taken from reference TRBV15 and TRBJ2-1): DAMVIQNPRYQVTQFGKPVTLSCSQTLNHNVMYWYQQKSSQAPKLLFHYYDKDFNNEADTPDNFQSRRPNTSFCFLDIRSPGLGDTAMYLCATSRDFTGNEQFFGPGTRLTVL.

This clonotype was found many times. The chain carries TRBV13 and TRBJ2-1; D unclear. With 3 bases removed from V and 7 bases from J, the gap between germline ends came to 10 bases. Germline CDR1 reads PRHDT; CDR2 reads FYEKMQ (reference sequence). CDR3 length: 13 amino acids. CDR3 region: CASSFSQMNEQFF. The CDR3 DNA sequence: TGTGCCAGCAGCTTCTCCCAGATGAATGAGCAGTTCTTC.

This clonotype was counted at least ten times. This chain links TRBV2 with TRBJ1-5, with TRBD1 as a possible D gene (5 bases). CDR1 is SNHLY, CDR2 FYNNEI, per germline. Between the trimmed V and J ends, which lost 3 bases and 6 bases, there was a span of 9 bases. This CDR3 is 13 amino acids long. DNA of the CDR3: TGTGCCAGCAGTGACCCAGGGCTTCAGCCCCAGCATTTT. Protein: CASSDPGLQPQHF.

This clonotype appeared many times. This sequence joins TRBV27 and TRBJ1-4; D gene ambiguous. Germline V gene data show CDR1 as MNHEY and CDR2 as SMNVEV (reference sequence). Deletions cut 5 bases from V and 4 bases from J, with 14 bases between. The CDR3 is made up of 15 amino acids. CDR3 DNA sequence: TGTGCCAGCAGTACCTCGGACGGATTTAATGAAAAACTGTTTTTT. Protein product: CASSTSDGFNEKLFF.

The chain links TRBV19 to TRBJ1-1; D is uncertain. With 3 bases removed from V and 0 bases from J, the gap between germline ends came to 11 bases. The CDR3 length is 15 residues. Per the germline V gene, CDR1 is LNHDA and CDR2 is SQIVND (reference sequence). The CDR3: CASSIKGSLNTEAFF. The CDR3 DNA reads TGTGCCAGTAGTATTAAGGGCAGCTTGAACACTGAAGCTTTCTTT. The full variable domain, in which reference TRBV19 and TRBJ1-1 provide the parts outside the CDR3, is DGGITQSPKYLFRKEGQNVTLSCEQNLNHDAMYWYRQDPGQGLRLIYYSQIVNDFQKGDIAEGYSVSREKKESFPLTVTSAQKNPTAFYLCASSIKGSLNTEAFFGQGTRLTVV.